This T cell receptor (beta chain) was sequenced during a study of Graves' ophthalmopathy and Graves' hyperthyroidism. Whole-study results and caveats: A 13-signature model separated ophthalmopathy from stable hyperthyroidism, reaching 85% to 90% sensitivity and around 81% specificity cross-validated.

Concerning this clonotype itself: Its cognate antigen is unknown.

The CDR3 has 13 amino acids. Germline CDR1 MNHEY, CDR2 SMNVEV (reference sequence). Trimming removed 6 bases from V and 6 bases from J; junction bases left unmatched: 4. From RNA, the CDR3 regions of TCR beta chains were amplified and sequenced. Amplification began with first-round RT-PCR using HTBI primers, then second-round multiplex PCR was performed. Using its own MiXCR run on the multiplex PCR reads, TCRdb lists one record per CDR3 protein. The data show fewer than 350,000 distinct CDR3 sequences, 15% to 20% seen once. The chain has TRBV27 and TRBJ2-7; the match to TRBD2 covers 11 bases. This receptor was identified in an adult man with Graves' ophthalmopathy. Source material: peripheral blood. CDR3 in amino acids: CASRLAGAAEQYF. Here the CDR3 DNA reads TGTGCCAGCAGACTAGCGGGAGCAGCCGAGCAGTACTTC.